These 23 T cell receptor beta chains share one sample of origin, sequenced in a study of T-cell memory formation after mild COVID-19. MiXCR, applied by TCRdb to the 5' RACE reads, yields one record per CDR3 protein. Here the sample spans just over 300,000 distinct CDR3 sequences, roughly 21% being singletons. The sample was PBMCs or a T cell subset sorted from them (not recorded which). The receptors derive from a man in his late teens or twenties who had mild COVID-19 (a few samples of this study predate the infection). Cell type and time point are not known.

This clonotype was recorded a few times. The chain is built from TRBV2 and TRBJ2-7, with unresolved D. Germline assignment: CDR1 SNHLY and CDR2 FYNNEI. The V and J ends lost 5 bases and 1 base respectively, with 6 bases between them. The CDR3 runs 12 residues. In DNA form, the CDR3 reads TGTGCCAGCAGTAAACGGTCCTACGAGCAGTACGTC. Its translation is CASSKRSYEQYV.

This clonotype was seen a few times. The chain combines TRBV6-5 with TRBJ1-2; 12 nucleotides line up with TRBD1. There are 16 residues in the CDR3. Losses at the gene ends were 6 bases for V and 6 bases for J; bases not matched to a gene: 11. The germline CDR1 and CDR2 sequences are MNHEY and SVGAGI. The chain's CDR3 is CASRDDRDRGLNGYTF. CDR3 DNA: TGTGCCAGCAGAGATGACCGGGACAGGGGGCTTAATGGCTACACCTTC.

For the CDR3, the DNA is TGTGCCAGCAGCTCCGTGCAGGGGACAGATACGCAGTATTTT. As protein: CASSSVQGTDTQYF. The chain is built from TRBV5-5 and TRBJ2-3; the D gene is possibly TRBD1 (6 bases). V was clipped by 3 bases and J by 3 bases, with 11 bases between them. The CDR3 has 14 residues. Germline values: CDR1 SGHKS, CDR2 YYEKEE (reference sequence).

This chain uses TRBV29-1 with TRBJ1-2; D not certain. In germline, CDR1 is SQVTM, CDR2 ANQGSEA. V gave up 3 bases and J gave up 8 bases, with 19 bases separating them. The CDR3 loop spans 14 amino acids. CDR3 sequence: CSVEYTEDSGGYTF. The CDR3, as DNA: TGCAGCGTTGAGTACACGGAGGACTCGGGGGGCTACACCTTC.

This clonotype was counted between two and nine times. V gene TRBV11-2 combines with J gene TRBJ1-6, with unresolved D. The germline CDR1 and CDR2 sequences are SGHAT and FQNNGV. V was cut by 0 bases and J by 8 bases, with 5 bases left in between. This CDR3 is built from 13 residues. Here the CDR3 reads CASSLETDSPLHF. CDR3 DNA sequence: TGTGCCAGCAGCTTAGAGACGGATTCACCCCTCCACTTT.

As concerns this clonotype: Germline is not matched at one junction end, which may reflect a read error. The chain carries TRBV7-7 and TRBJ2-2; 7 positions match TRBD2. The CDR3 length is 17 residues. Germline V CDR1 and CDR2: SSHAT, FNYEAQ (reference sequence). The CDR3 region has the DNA TGTGCTAGCAGCTTAGCCGGGGCTAGCGGGAACACCGGGGAGCTGTTTTTT. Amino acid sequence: CASSLAGASGNTGELFF.

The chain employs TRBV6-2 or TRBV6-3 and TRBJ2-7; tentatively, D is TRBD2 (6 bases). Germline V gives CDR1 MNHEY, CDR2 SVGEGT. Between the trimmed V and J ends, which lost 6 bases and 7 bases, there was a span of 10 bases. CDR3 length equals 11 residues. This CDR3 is CASRAEGEQYV. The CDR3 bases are TGTGCCAGCAGAGCGGAGGGAGAGCAGTACGTC.

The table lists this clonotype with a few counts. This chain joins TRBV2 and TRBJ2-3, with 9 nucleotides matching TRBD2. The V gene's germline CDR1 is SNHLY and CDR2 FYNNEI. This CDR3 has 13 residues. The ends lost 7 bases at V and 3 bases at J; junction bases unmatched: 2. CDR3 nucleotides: TGTGCCAGCATAGCGGGGGTTACAGATACGCAGTATTTT. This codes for CASIAGVTDTQYF.

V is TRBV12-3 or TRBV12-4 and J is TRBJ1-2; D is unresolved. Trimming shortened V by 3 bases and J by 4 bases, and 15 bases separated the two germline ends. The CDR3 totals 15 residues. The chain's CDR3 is CASSFGMAGIYGYTF. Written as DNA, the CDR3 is TGTGCCAGCAGTTTCGGAATGGCAGGTATCTATGGCTACACCTTC.

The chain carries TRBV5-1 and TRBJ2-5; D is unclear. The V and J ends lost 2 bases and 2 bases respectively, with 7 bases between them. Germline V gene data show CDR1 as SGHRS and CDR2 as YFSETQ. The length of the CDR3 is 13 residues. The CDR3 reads CASSFTAQETQYF. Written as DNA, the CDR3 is TGCGCCAGCAGCTTTACAGCACAAGAGACCCAGTACTTC.

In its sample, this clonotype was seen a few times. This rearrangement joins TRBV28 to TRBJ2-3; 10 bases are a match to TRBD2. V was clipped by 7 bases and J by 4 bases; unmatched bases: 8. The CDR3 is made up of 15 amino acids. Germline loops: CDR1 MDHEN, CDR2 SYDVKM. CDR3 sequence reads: CASTPGSGGADTQYF. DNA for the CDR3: TGTGCCAGCACCCCAGGGAGCGGGGGGGCAGATACGCAGTATTTT. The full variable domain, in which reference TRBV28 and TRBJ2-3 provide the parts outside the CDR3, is DVKVTQSSRYLVKRTGEKVFLECVQDMDHENMFWYRQDPGLGLRLIYFSYDVKMKEKGDIPEGYSVSREKKERFSLILESASTNQTSMYLCASTPGSGGADTQYFGPGTRLTVL.

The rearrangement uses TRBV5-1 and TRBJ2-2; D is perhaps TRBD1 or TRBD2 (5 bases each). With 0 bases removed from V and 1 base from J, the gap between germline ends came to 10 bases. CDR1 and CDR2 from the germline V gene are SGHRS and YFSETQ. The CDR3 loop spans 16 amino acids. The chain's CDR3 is CASSLDAGRNTGELFF. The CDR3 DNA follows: TGCGCCAGCAGCTTGGACGCAGGGAGGAACACCGGGGAGCTGTTTTTT.

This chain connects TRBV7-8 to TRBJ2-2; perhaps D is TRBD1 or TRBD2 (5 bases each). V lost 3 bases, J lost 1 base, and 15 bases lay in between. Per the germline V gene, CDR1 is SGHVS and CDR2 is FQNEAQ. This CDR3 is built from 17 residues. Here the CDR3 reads CASSLGWGTGNTGELFF. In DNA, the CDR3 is TGTGCCAGCAGCTTGGGGTGGGGGACGGGGAACACCGGGGAGCTGTTTTTT.

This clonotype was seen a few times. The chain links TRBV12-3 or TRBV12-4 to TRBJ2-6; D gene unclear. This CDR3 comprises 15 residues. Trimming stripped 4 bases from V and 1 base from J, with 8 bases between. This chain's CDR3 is CASSSWGSGANVLTF. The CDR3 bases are TGTGCCAGCAGTTCTTGGGGATCTGGGGCCAACGTCCTGACTTTC.

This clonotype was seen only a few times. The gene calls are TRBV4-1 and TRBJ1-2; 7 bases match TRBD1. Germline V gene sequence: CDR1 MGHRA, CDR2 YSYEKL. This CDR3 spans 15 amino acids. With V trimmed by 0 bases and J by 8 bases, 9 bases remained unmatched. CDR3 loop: CASSQDRQGDRGYTF. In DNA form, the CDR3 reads TGCGCCAGCAGCCAAGATAGACAGGGAGACAGGGGCTACACCTTC.

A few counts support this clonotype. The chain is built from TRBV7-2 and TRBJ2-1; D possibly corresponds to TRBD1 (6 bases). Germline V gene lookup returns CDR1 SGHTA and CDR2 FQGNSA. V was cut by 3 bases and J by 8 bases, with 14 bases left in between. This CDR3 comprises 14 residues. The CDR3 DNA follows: TGTGCCAGCAGCTTGGGGCCAGGGGCCGATGAGCAGTTCTTC. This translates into CASSLGPGADEQFF.

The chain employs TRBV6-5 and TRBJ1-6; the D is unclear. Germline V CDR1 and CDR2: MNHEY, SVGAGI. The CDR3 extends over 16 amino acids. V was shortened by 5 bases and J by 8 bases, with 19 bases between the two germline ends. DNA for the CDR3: TGTGCCAGCAGTCCAAAACCTAGGTTGAATGATTCACCCCTCCACTTT. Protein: CASSPKPRLNDSPLHF.

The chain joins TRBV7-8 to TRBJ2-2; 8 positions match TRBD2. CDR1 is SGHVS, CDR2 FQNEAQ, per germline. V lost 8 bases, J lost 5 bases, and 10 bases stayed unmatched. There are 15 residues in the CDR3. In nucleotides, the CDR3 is TGTGCCAGCCTTGAGCGGGGGAGAGCAACCGGGGAGCTGTTTTTT. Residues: CASLERGRATGELFF.

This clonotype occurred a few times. The CDR3 region has the DNA TGCAGTGCTGCTACAGGGGTGAGCACAGATACGCAGTATTTT. This translates into CSAATGVSTDTQYF. The rearrangement uses TRBV20-1 and TRBJ2-3, with 7 bases fitting TRBD1. The germline gives CDR1 DFQATT, CDR2 SNEGSKA (reference sequence). The CDR3 totals 14 residues. V lost 5 bases, J lost 0 bases, and 5 bases stayed unmatched.

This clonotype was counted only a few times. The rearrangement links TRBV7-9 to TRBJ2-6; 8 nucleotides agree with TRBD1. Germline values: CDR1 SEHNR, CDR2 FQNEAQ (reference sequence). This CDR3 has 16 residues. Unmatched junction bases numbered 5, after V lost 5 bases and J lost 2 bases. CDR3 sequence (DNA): TGTGCCAGCAGCCAAAGGACAGGGACTGGGGCCAACGTCCTGACTTTC. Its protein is CASSQRTGTGANVLTF.

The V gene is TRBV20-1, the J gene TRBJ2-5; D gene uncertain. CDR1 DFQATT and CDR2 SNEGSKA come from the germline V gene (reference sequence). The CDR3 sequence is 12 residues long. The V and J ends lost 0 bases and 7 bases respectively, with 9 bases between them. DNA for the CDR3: TGCAGTGCTAGAGAACGTGACTGGACCCAGTACTTC. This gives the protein CSARERDWTQYF.

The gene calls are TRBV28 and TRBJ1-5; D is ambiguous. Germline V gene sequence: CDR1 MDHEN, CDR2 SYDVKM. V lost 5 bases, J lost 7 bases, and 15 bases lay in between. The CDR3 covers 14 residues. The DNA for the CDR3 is TGTGCCAGCAGTCCCGTCGGGGAGAGGCAGCCCCAGCATTTT. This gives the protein CASSPVGERQPQHF.

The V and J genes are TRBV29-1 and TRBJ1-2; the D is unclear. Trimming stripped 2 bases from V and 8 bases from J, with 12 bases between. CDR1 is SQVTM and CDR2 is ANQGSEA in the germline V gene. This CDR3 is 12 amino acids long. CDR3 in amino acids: CSVERTGLGYTF. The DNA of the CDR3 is TGCAGCGTTGAACGGACGGGGTTGGGCTACACCTTC.